The clone carrying this T cell receptor beta chain was found a few times. This record belongs to a study of patients and donors after allogeneic stem cell transplantation. TCRdb used MiXCR to reprocess the RT-PCR reads, holding one entry per CDR3 protein. The sample carries 920,000 or so distinct CDR3 sequences, approximately 18% recorded once. Per the germline V gene, CDR1 is LGHDT and CDR2 is YNNKEL (reference sequence). V lost 4 bases to trimming and J lost 7 bases; unmatched junction nucleotides: 9. The CDR3 is 15 amino acids. The rearrangement joins TRBV3-1 to TRBJ2-1, with 8 bases aligning to TRBD2. This TCR came from a human donor who was either an allogeneic HSCT recipient or a stem cell or donor lymphocyte infusion donor (not recorded which). It is not recorded whose cells these are; they may come from a transplant donor. The sequenced sample was blood, either unsorted or a sorted T cell fraction (not recorded which). The CDR3 DNA is TGTGCCAGCAGCCTCGGGGGACTAGTCGGGAATGAGCAGTTCTTC. Its protein is CASSLGGLVGNEQFF.